This entry lists 26 T cell receptor beta chains sequenced from one sample in a study of cytomegalovirus exposure and HLA in healthy donors. Researchers ran the PCR with 60 Vbeta and 13 Jbeta primers. The repertoire was sequenced with immunoSEQ multiplex PCR; TCRdb's copy has only in-frame clones and lacks some. The sample consists of approximately 220,000 clones, approximately 80% of them appearing once. The sequencing sample was made of PBMCs. The receptors come from a boy younger than 10 in good health and CMV-seronegative.

J is TRBJ1-2 and V is TRBV29-1, with a weak D call TRBD1 (5 bases). V lost 3 bases to trimming and J lost 5 bases, with 10 bases between them. The CDR3 sequence is 12 residues long. CDR1 is SQVTM, CDR2 ANQGSEA, per germline. The CDR3, as DNA: TGCAGCGTTGAGGAGGGGCGTTATGGCTACACCTTC. Translation gives CSVEEGRYGYTF. Full variable domain (rest looked up from reference TRBV29-1 and TRBJ1-2): SAVISQKPSRDICQRGTSLTIQCQVDSQVTMMFWYRQQPGQSLTLIATANQGSEATYESGFVIDKFPISRPNLTFSTLTVSNMSPEDSSIYLCSVEEGRYGYTFGSGTRLTVV.

This chain links TRBV4-2 with TRBJ2-5; 12 nucleotides match TRBD2. Germline CDR1 and CDR2: LGHNA and YNFKEQ. V trimming: 3 bases; J trimming: 2 bases; junction bases outside the gene matches: 7. The CDR3 loop spans 17 amino acids. This CDR3 reads CASSQSTTSGGQETQYF. Written as DNA, the CDR3 is TGTGCCAGCAGCCAGTCCACGACTAGCGGGGGACAAGAGACCCAGTACTTC.

V gene TRBV7-3 combines with J gene TRBJ2-5; 13 nucleotides match TRBD2. This CDR3 is built from 15 residues. J gave up 5 bases and V 5 bases, and 5 bases lay outside the gene matches. Germline lookup yields CDR1 SGHTA and CDR2 FQGTGA. CDR3 in amino acids: CASSPGLAGVETQYF. CDR3 coding DNA: TGTGCCAGCAGCCCCGGACTAGCGGGGGTGGAGACCCAGTACTTC.

CDR3 loop: CASSIRGGGYQETQYF. CDR3 sequence (DNA): TGTGCCAGTAGTATCCGGGGCGGGGGGTACCAAGAGACCCAGTACTTC. This rearrangement joins TRBV19 to TRBJ2-5, with 8 positions matching TRBD2. The CDR3 length is 16 residues. Germline V lookup: CDR1 LNHDA, CDR2 SQIVND (reference sequence). J gave up 0 bases and V 3 bases, and 6 bases lay outside the gene matches.

DNA for the CDR3: TGTGCCAGCAGCGGACAGGGGGCGGACCAGCCCCAGCATTTT. Its translation: CASSGQGADQPQHF. The rearrangement joins TRBV2 to TRBJ1-5; 11 bases are shared with TRBD1. The V segment lost 6 bases and the J segment 7 bases; nucleotides outside the gene matches: 5. The germline V gene has CDR1 SNHLY and CDR2 FYNNEI. The CDR3 has 14 residues.

This sequence joins TRBV2 and TRBJ2-5, with D possibly being TRBD1 (6 bases). Between the trimmed V and J ends, which lost 6 bases and 1 base, there was a span of 15 bases. Germline CDR1 reads SNHLY; CDR2 reads FYNNEI. CDR3 length: 15 amino acids. CDR3 nucleotides: TGTGCCAGCAGGGCCTCGGGACAAGTCCAAGAGACCCAGTACTTC. It is translated as CASRASGQVQETQYF.

This clone was found once. The chain employs TRBV19 and TRBJ1-1; 12 positions agree with TRBD1. CDR3 length: 13 residues. The germline V gene has CDR1 LNHDA and CDR2 SQIVND (reference sequence). The CDR3, as DNA: TGTGTAGGGACAGGGGGCGATTCTATTGAAGCTTTCTTT. Its protein is CVGTGGDSIEAFF.

This sequence joins TRBV12-5 and TRBJ2-6; 12 nucleotides agree with TRBD1. CDR3 length equals 17 residues. From germline, CDR1 is LGHNT and CDR2 FRNRAP. This chain's CDR3 is CATRSGQGARGANVLTF. The CDR3 coding sequence is TGTGCGACCCGATCGGGACAGGGGGCGCGAGGGGCCAACGTCCTGACTTTC.

The chain combines TRBV7-9 with TRBJ2-1, with a tentative D call TRBD2 (6 bases). The CDR3 is made up of 13 amino acids. Looked up from germline, CDR1 is SEHNR and CDR2 is FQNEAQ (reference sequence). The V and J ends lost 5 bases and 13 bases respectively, with 18 bases between them. The CDR3 sequence: CASSHASGPTQFF. DNA of the CDR3: TGTGCCAGCAGCCACGCCAGCGGGCCTACTCAGTTCTTC.

This sequence joins TRBV12-5 and TRBJ2-1, with 8 bases fitting TRBD2. Germline CDR1 LGHNT, CDR2 FRNRAP. J was trimmed by 14 bases and V by 6 bases; bases with no gene match: 9. The CDR3 extends over 12 amino acids. The CDR3 is CASGLPGGAEFF. As DNA, the CDR3 is TGTGCTAGTGGCCTCCCCGGGGGGGCTGAGTTCTTC.

This clone was picked up a small number of times. The J gene is TRBJ1-1, the V gene TRBV7-3; 8 nucleotides line up with TRBD1. Germline V lookup: CDR1 SGHTA, CDR2 FQGTGA. The V segment lost 5 bases and the J segment 3 bases; nucleotides outside the gene matches: 8. This CDR3 contains 15 residues. The DNA for the CDR3 is TGTGCCAGCAGCCCCTCGGACAGGGCTGACACTGAAGCTTTCTTT. It codes for CASSPSDRADTEAFF.

The rearrangement joins TRBV25-1 to TRBJ1-3, with 10 bases that match TRBD1. Per germline, CDR1 MGHDK and CDR2 SYGVNS. V dropped 4 bases and J dropped 8; count of bases not matched to a gene: 5. This CDR3 contains 14 residues. The DNA of the CDR3 is TGTGCCAGCAGTGCAGGACAGGGGGGACACACCATATATTTT. It translates to CASSAGQGGHTIYF.

The chain combines TRBV30 with TRBJ1-1; 11 positions agree with TRBD1. CDR3 length: 17 residues. The ends lost 2 bases at V and 4 bases at J; junction bases unmatched: 12. CDR1 is GTSNPN, CDR2 SVGIG, per germline (reference sequence). Here the CDR3 reads CAWSFLTGTGGGTEAFF. The CDR3 coding sequence is TGTGCCTGGAGTTTTCTTACCGGGACAGGGGGGGGCACTGAAGCTTTCTTT. The whole variable domain, filled in from reference TRBV30 and TRBJ1-1, reads SQTIHQWPATLVQPVGSPLSLECTVEGTSNPNLYWYRQAAGRGLQLLFYSVGIGQISSEVPQNLSASRPQDRQFILSSKKLLLSDSGFYLCAWSFLTGTGGGTEAFFGQGTRLTVV.

The chain combines TRBV18 with TRBJ2-2; 9 nucleotides match TRBD2. V was pared by 2 bases and J by 6 bases, with 4 bases of the junction left unmatched. This CDR3 is built from 15 residues. Germline lookup yields CDR1 KGHSH and CDR2 LQKENI. CDR3 coding DNA: TGTGCCAGCTCACCAATAGCGGGGGTCCCCGGGGAGCTGTTTTTT. This encodes CASSPIAGVPGELFF.

This chain links TRBV25-1 with TRBJ1-1; D possibly corresponds to TRBD1 (5 bases). This CDR3 contains 15 residues. Germline-derived CDR1 and CDR2 are MGHDK and SYGVNS. Between the trimmed V and J ends, which lost 10 bases and 1 base, there was a span of 19 bases. The CDR3 here is CATQGRRAGNTEAFF. The CDR3 DNA follows: TGTGCCACCCAGGGAAGGAGGGCAGGGAACACTGAAGCTTTCTTT.

The J gene is TRBJ2-1, the V gene TRBV5-6; 8 bases map to TRBD2. The CDR3 has 14 residues. Germline-derived CDR1 and CDR2 are SGHDT and YYEEEE. V was pared by 2 bases and J by 7 bases, with 5 bases of the junction left unmatched. The CDR3 spells CASSFGGRRNEQFF. The CDR3 coding sequence is TGTGCCAGCAGCTTTGGCGGGAGGCGGAATGAGCAGTTCTTC.

The chain links TRBV5-6 to TRBJ1-2; TRBD1 matches 7 bases. After removal of 5 bases from V and 4 bases from J, the junction contained 5 bases not matched to a gene. This CDR3 contains 13 residues. CDR1 is SGHDT, CDR2 YYEEEE, per germline. CDR3 sequence (DNA): TGTGCCAGCAGGGACGGGACAGTCTATGGCTACACCTTC. This codes for CASRDGTVYGYTF.

The chain has TRBV7-2 and TRBJ2-3; TRBD2 might be the D (5 bases). Germline lookup yields CDR1 SGHTA and CDR2 FQGNSA. V lost 1 base and J lost 2, with 10 bases in between. CDR3 length: 15 amino acids. The CDR3, as DNA: TGTGCCAGCAGCTTAGGGCTAGCTTCCACAGATACGCAGTATTTT. As protein: CASSLGLASTDTQYF.

The rearrangement joins TRBV5-1 to TRBJ2-5; D perhaps matches TRBD1 (6 bases). CDR1 is SGHRS and CDR2 is YFSETQ in the germline V gene. This CDR3 spans 13 amino acids. The V end was cut by 4 bases, the J end by 2 bases, with 9 bases between. CDR3 amino acids: CASSADSQETQYF. CDR3 nucleotide sequence: TGCGCCAGCAGCGCGGACAGTCAAGAGACCCAGTACTTC.

The rearrangement joins TRBV30 to TRBJ2-1; 9 nucleotides align to TRBD2. The germline gives CDR1 GTSNPN, CDR2 SVGIG (reference sequence). This CDR3 contains 14 residues. V was pared by 3 bases and J by 5 bases, with 5 bases of the junction left unmatched. The CDR3 nucleotides are TGTGCCTGGAGGGGTAGCGGGAGCAACAATGAGCAGTTCTTC. Translated: CAWRGSGSNNEQFF.

The CDR3 sequence: CAISEGSGRKGYEQYF. The CDR3 bases are TGTGCCATCAGTGAGGGAAGCGGGAGAAAGGGCTACGAGCAGTACTTC. V is TRBV10-3 and J is TRBJ2-7, with TRBD2 matching over 8 bases. The junction had 9 bases not matched to a gene; V was cut back by 2 bases and J by 3 bases. CDR1 is ENHRY and CDR2 is SYGVKD in the germline V gene. The CDR3 consists of 16 residues.

The rearrangement joins TRBV27 to TRBJ1-5; D perhaps matches TRBD1 (6 bases). CDR1 MNHEY and CDR2 SMNVEV come from the germline V gene (reference sequence). This CDR3 spans 17 amino acids. V was clipped by 0 bases and J by 3 bases, with 15 bases between them. The chain's CDR3 is CASSLSFSGGLNQPQHF. The CDR3 DNA reads as TGTGCCAGCAGTTTATCGTTTTCGGGGGGCCTCAATCAGCCCCAGCATTTT.

The chain links TRBV9 to TRBJ2-1; possible D gene TRBD2, 6 bases. The CDR3 has 15 residues. Germline V gene lookup returns CDR1 SGDLS and CDR2 YYNGEE. V was shortened by 0 bases and J by 5 bases, with 12 bases between the two germline ends. The CDR3 is CASSVAGENNNEQFF. The DNA for the CDR3 is TGTGCCAGCAGCGTAGCGGGGGAGAACAACAATGAGCAGTTCTTC.

J is TRBJ1-5 and V is TRBV4-1, with D hard to call. Trimming shortened V by 2 bases and J by 2 bases, and 10 bases separated the two germline ends. Germline V gene sequence: CDR1 MGHRA, CDR2 YSYEKL. The CDR3 sequence is 15 residues long. The CDR3 spells CASSQFGTGNQPQHF. The DNA for the CDR3 is TGCGCCAGCAGCCAATTTGGTACGGGCAATCAGCCCCAGCATTTT.

The sample holds a few counts of this clone. The chain is built from TRBV2 and TRBJ1-2; possible D gene TRBD1, 5 bases. V was clipped by 5 bases and J by 3 bases, with 16 bases between them. Looked up from germline, CDR1 is SNHLY and CDR2 is FYNNEI. The CDR3 runs 15 residues. CDR3 loop: CASSPRGGIDYGYTF. In DNA, the CDR3 is TGTGCCAGCAGTCCCCGGGGGGGTATTGACTATGGCTACACCTTC. The full variable domain, its missing parts supplied by reference TRBV2 and TRBJ1-2, is EPEVTQTPSHQVTQMGQEVILRCVPISNHLYFYWYRQILGQKVEFLVSFYNNEISEKSEIFDDQFSVERPDGSNFTLKIRSTKLEDSAMYFCASSPRGGIDYGYTFGSGTRLTVV.

This sequence joins TRBV14 and TRBJ2-5, with D possibly being TRBD2 (6 bases). V lost 3 bases, J lost 0 bases, and 17 bases lay in between. CDR3 size: 17 residues. The germline CDR1 and CDR2 sequences are SGHDN and FVKESK. The CDR3 reads CASSHLRGTDYQETQYF. The CDR3 region has the DNA TGTGCCAGCAGCCATCTACGTGGGACTGACTACCAAGAGACCCAGTACTTC.